The TCR beta chain under discussion was sequenced for a study of T cells in localized non-small cell lung cancer (TCRdb year 2020). Background on the whole study: The study analyzed T cell repertoires of 236 early-stage NSCLC patients, comparing tumors and uninvolved tumor-adjacent lungs. The cohort consisted of 236 treatment-naive NSCLC patients whose localized lung tumors had been resected. NSCLC patients had a mean age of approximately 70 years, and more than 120 were male and over 85 female. Overall results and qualifications from the work: Because the study design was exploratory, TCR variables were selected using unadjusted p-values without false-discovery rate correction. Higher blood T cell density associated with longer overall survival, while higher adjacent-lung clonality associated with shorter survival. Because multi-region tumor sequencing was not performed, intratumor heterogeneity could not be ruled out. Uninvolved tumor-adjacent lung showed the highest T cell clonality, higher than tumor, which suggests more focused antigenic responses in the adjacent lung. Of the top 100 tumor clones, a median of roughly 57 were detected in paired uninvolved adjacent lung; 28 were also among that lung's top 100.

After removal of 2 bases from V and 3 bases from J, the junction retains 8 bases not matched to a gene. Inclusive of the bounding cysteine and phenylalanine, the CDR3 is 15 residues long. The only DNA kept is the CDR3, 45 bases in frame from the first base. The germline V gene (reference sequence) yields GTSNPN for CDR1 and SVGIG for CDR2. At diagnosis, peripheral blood, uninvolved tumor-adjacent lung and tumor were collected and stored as a combination of fresh-frozen and FFPE material. For TCR repertoire profiling, the blood samples were analyzed as peripheral blood mononuclear cells. This clone was seen once. Its specific antigen is unknown. The sample holds no much larger clone one base away, and base qualities are not on file. The immunoSEQ Assay was used to sequence TCR beta CDR3 regions from DNA. Processing in the source paper ran as follows. T cell density was computed as TCR beta template counts normalized to usable DNA estimated by amplifying housekeeping genes. Richness was estimated with the preseqR package, extrapolating to 400,000 templates for PBMC samples and 120,000 templates for tissue samples. Clonality was calculated as one minus Pielou's evenness. Tissue-enriched TCRs were identified by differential abundance testing using productive amino-acid clonotypes, minimum total count 5 and alpha 0.1. The Jaccard Index and the Morisita Overlap Index were used to measure repertoire overlap between compartments. TCR beta CDR3s were clustered by GLIPH together with public tetramer-defined viral CDR3s, and at least three viral sequences plus V-gene enrichment were required for viral motifs. As stored in TCRdb, this immuneACCESS dataset retains in-frame rearrangements with V and J assigned. A fraction of the clones does not appear; measured against another copy, unresolved V genes explain less than half of the discrepancy, and the remainder lacks a known reason. D and trimming were read from the DNA, whereas the V and J calls and clone size are those reported in that table. Across this sample there are around 140,000 clones, with about 90% seen only once. The ten largest account for approximately 1.7% of the sample.

The sample in question was peripheral blood, obtained before any cancer treatment. The TCR was taken from a female donor older than 55 with stage I lung adenocarcinoma. The V gene is TRBV30 and the J gene is TRBJ1-2, and 8 junctional nucleotides match TRBD1. The nucleotides are TGTGCCTGGAGTTCCTCCGGGACAGGCCACTATGGCTACACCTTC. This sequence encodes CAWSSSGTGHYGYTF. The entire variable domain, with the stretches around the CDR3 drawn from the reference TRBV30 and TRBJ1-2 proteins, is SQTIHQWPATLVQPVGSPLSLECTVEGTSNPNLYWYRQAAGRGLQLLFYSVGIGQISSEVPQNLSASRPQDRQFILSSKKLLLSDSGFYLCAWSSSGTGHYGYTFGSGTRLTVV.